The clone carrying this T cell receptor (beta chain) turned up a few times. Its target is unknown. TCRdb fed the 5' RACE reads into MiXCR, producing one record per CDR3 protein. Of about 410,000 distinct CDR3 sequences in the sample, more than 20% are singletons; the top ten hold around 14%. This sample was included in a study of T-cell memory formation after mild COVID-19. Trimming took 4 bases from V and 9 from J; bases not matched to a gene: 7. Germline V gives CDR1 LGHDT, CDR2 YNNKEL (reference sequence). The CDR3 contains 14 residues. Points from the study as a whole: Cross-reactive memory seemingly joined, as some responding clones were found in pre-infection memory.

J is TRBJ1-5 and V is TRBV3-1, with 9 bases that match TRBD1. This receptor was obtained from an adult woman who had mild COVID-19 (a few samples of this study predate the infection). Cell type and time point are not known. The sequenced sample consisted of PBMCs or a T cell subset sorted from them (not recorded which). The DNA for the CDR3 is TGTGCCAGCAGCCTCGGACAGGGGAGCACGCCCCAGCATTTT. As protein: CASSLGQGSTPQHF.